The sequence of this T cell receptor beta chain was determined in a study of CXCR3-negative and CXCR3-positive naive CD8 T cells. Researchers prepared the TRB cDNA libraries using 5' RACE with UMI labels. TCRdb re-called the 5' RACE reads and gives one entry per CDR3 protein, without DNA. Here the sample table reports approximately 53,000 distinct CDR3 sequences. The CDR3 is 12 residues long. The TCR sequence derives from a human donor in good health. Some clones in this sample may be carry-over from other donors' samples. Sample: memory CD8+ T cells from blood. This chain connects TRBV12-3 or TRBV12-4 to TRBJ2-1; there is no DNA to check the TCRdb D call of TRBD1. CDR3 sequence: CASSYGGGEQFF.